The clone carrying this TCR beta chain was seen more than once but under ten times. What it recognizes is unknown. This sample is drawn from a study of identical twins. General study points: Rather than following the same donors, the conclusions depended on cross-sectional statistical analysis. High-abundance cord blood beta clonotypes had fewer insertions; memory repertoires showed none.

Unique molecular identifiers were present on the cDNA, which also gained a universal primer site by template switching. One entry per CDR3 protein, called by TCRdb with MiXCR from the 5' RACE reads. The sample includes under 300,000 distinct CDR3 sequences, about 13% of them seen just once. Germline CDR1 is SEHNR and CDR2 is FQNEAQ (reference sequence). The V segment lost 5 bases and the J segment 8 bases; nucleotides outside the gene matches: 12. This CDR3 is built from 15 residues. No donor was unhealthy or non-Caucasian. This same sample was also part of a study on yellow fever vaccine responses in identical twins.

What was sequenced was memory (CD45RO+) T cells sorted from blood. The chain couples TRBV7-9 to TRBJ2-1; the match to TRBD2 covers 7 bases. This receptor was obtained from a woman aged 18-29 years in good health. CDR3 amino acids: CASSRWSGDVDEQFF. The CDR3 DNA sequence: TGTGCCAGCAGCCGGTGGAGCGGGGATGTGGATGAGCAGTTCTTC.